The clone carrying this T cell receptor (beta chain) showed up just a few times. The data derive from a study of blood T cell repertoires in COVID-19. Study at large: PBMCs, B-cell-depleted T cells, or T cells provided the cDNA or gDNA that made up the material.

Original methodology: Cell counts per sample came from amplifying reference gene primers. Some clones are missing from TCRdb's copy, which holds only in-frame ones; the method was immunoSEQ multiplex PCR. The DNA was the basis for D and trimming; V, J and clone size are from that table. The repertoire holds 110,000 or so clones, with less than 80% as singletons. CDR3 length equals 18 residues. Looked up from germline, CDR1 is LNHDA and CDR2 is SQIVND (reference sequence). V was cut by 10 bases and J by 0 bases, with 25 bases left in between. This chain links TRBV19 with TRBJ1-3; a possible D gene is TRBD1 (5 bases). The sample taken for sequencing was peripheral blood. The TCR comes from a man aged 50-59 years with acute or convalescent COVID-19. The CDR3 spells CATTERGTGPSSGNTIYF. DNA of the CDR3: TGTGCCACCACGGAAAGGGGCACAGGTCCGAGCTCTGGAAACACCATATATTTT. Complete variable domain (other parts from reference TRBV19 and TRBJ1-3): DGGITQSPKYLFRKEGQNVTLSCEQNLNHDAMYWYRQDPGQGLRLIYYSQIVNDFQKGDIAEGYSVSREKKESFPLTVTSAQKNPTAFYLCATTERGTGPSSGNTIYFGEGSWLTVV.